This entry concerns a single T cell receptor (beta chain). Its antigen is still unknown. The time point here: week 47, end of study. Each vaccine dose was 300 ug of mutant IDH1 20-mer peptide, with topical imiquimod. Donors had new IDH1-mutant astrocytomas of WHO grade 3 or 4 (ATRX-lost). The assay was immunoSEQ multiplex PCR, and TCRdb's table has in-frame clones only and misses some. The sample lists some 60,000 clones, roughly four fifths occurring once. The data are from a study of a mutant IDH1 vaccine in newly diagnosed glioma. Background on the study: Patients received vaccination from 4-6 weeks after radiotherapy alone, or with temozolomide cycles. Earlier care involved radiotherapy, temozolomide, or both, and the majority received both.

Trimming stripped 1 base from V and 3 bases from J, with 10 bases between. Germline CDR1 SGHNT, CDR2 YYREEE (reference sequence). The CDR3 consists of 14 residues. The gene calls are TRBV5-4 and TRBJ2-5; D uncertain. The TCR comes from a woman in her 50s with glioma. The sample consisted of PBMCs, taken from a glioma patient whose treatment included an IDH1 peptide vaccine. The CDR3, as DNA: TGTGCCAGCAGCTTGAAGGTTAAAGAAGAGACCCAGTACTTC. Encoded protein: CASSLKVKEETQYF.